These 11 T cell receptor beta chains were sequenced from one sample in a study of radiotherapy plus CTLA-4 blockade in lung cancer. This table comes from immunoSEQ multiplex PCR, and its TCRdb copy is limited to in-frame clones, with some not included. The sample includes around 110,000 clones, roughly 77% of them seen just once. The specimen was peripheral blood, collected from a patient treated with radiotherapy plus ipilimumab. These receptors all come from a human donor with non-small cell lung cancer that progressed on radiotherapy plus ipilimumab. Some clones in this sample may be carry-over from other donors' samples.

This clone was counted only a few times. This sequence joins TRBV5-1 and TRBJ1-3; TRBD1 matches 7 bases. Germline-derived CDR1 and CDR2 are SGHRS and YFSETQ. J gave up 3 bases and V 4 bases, and 7 bases lay outside the gene matches. The CDR3 length is 15 residues. Here the CDR3 reads CASSTGTAIGNTIYF. DNA for the CDR3: TGCGCCAGCAGCACAGGGACAGCGATTGGAAACACCATATATTTT.

For the CDR3, the DNA is TGTGCCAGCAGCTTAACCGACAAGGACGGCTACACCTTC. Translating it yields CASSLTDKDGYTF. The J gene is TRBJ1-2, the V gene TRBV7-3; D unclear. The germline V gene encodes CDR1 SGHTA and CDR2 FQGTGA. V was trimmed by 0 bases and J by 8 bases, leaving 10 bases between them. The CDR3 has 13 amino acids.

This clone was counted a few times. J is TRBJ1-6 and V is TRBV19; a weak D match, TRBD1 (6 bases). Trimming pared 5 bases from V and 7 bases from J, leaving 9 bases between. The CDR3 has 13 amino acids. The germline CDR1 and CDR2 sequences are LNHDA and SQIVND (reference sequence). The CDR3 bases are TGTGCCAGTAGTTTGCAGGGGAATTCACCCCTCCACTTT. This gives the protein CASSLQGNSPLHF.

V gene TRBV4-1 combines with J gene TRBJ1-2, with 7 positions matching TRBD1. Per the germline V gene, CDR1 is MGHRA and CDR2 is YSYEKL. J gave up 5 bases and V 3 bases, and 9 bases lay outside the gene matches. The CDR3 is 15 residues long. The CDR3 protein is CASSHHGQVLYGYTF. The CDR3 coding sequence is TGCGCCAGCAGCCACCATGGACAGGTCCTTTATGGCTACACCTTC.

The V and J genes are TRBV6-1 and TRBJ1-5; 9 bases are shared with TRBD1. The V gene's germline CDR1 is MNHNS and CDR2 SASEGT. CDR3 size: 15 residues. The V gene end was trimmed by 4 bases and the J gene end by 7 bases; junction bases not matched to a gene: 8. In DNA, the CDR3 is TGTGCCAGCAGTGTTACAGGGGGCATTGGGCAGCCCCAGCATTTT. This sequence encodes CASSVTGGIGQPQHF.

This chain links TRBV5-5 with TRBJ2-5; D is unclear. The CDR3 sequence is 16 residues long. Per germline, CDR1 SGHKS and CDR2 YYEKEE (reference sequence). Trimming left V 7 bases short and J 5 bases short, with 24 bases between. CDR3 sequence: CASGSPSSRVQETQYF. The CDR3, as DNA: TGTGCCAGCGGATCTCCTTCCTCAAGGGTTCAGGAGACCCAGTACTTC. Full variable domain (rest looked up from reference TRBV5-5 and TRBJ2-5): DAGVTQSPTHLIKTRGQQVTLRCSPISGHKSVSWYQQVLGQGPQFIFQYYEKEERGRGNFPDRFSARQFPNYSSELNVNALLLGDSALYLCASGSPSSRVQETQYFGPGTRLLVL.

The rearrangement joins TRBV28 to TRBJ2-5; D perhaps matches TRBD1 (5 bases). Per germline, CDR1 MDHEN and CDR2 SYDVKM. This CDR3 is built from 14 residues. The ends were cut back, 2 bases at V and 2 bases at J, with 9 bases in the middle. CDR3 sequence: CASSLGQGQETQYF. CDR3 nucleotide sequence: TGTGCCAGCAGTTTAGGGCAGGGTCAAGAGACCCAGTACTTC.

The rearrangement uses TRBV5-1 and TRBJ1-3; D is ambiguous. V shed 0 bases and J shed 0 bases, with 7 bases lying between them. This CDR3 is built from 15 residues. Per germline, CDR1 SGHRS and CDR2 YFSETQ. The CDR3 DNA follows: TGCGCCAGCAGCTTGGATAGGGTCTCTGGAAACACCATATATTTT. As protein: CASSLDRVSGNTIYF.

This clone has more than one count but fewer than ten. The genes are TRBV7-9 and TRBJ2-3, with unresolved D. Per germline, CDR1 SEHNR and CDR2 FQNEAQ (reference sequence). The length of the CDR3 is 14 residues. Trimming removed 5 bases from V and 2 bases from J, with 11 bases in between. CDR3 loop: CASSLSEPTDTQYF. DNA for the CDR3: TGTGCCAGCAGCCTCAGTGAACCCACAGATACGCAGTATTTT.

The V and J genes are TRBV10-3 and TRBJ1-2; D gene uncertain. The CDR3 is 14 amino acids. Per germline, CDR1 ENHRY and CDR2 SYGVKD. Deletions cut 4 bases from V and 4 bases from J, with 13 bases between. CDR3 sequence reads: CAISVNGQSYGYTF. The CDR3 DNA sequence: TGTGCCATCAGTGTTAATGGGCAGTCCTATGGCTACACCTTC.

This clone was observed a handful of times. The chain has TRBV7-9 and TRBJ2-5, with D possibly called TRBD1 or TRBD2 (6 bases each). The CDR3 covers 15 residues. Germline V gene sequence: CDR1 SEHNR, CDR2 FQNEAQ (reference sequence). The V end was cut by 3 bases, the J end by 2 bases, with 13 bases between. CDR3: CASSFGGGTQETQYF. CDR3 nucleotides: TGTGCCAGCAGCTTCGGAGGGGGAACGCAAGAGACCCAGTACTTC.